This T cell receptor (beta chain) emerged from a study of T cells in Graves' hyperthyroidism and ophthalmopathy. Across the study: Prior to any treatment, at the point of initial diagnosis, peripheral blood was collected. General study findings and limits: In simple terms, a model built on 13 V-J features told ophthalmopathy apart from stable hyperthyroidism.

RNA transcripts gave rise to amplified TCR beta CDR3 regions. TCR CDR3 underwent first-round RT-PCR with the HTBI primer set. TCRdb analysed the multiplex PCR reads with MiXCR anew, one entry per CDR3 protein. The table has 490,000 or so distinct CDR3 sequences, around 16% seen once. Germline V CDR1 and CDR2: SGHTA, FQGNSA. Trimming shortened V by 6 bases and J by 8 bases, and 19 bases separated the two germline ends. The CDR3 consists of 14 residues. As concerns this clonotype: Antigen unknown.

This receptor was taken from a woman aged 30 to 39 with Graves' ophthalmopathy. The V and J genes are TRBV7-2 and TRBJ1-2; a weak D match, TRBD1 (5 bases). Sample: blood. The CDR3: CASSPDYQGAGYTF. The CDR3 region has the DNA TGTGCCAGCAGTCCGGACTACCAAGGGGCCGGCTACACCTTC.